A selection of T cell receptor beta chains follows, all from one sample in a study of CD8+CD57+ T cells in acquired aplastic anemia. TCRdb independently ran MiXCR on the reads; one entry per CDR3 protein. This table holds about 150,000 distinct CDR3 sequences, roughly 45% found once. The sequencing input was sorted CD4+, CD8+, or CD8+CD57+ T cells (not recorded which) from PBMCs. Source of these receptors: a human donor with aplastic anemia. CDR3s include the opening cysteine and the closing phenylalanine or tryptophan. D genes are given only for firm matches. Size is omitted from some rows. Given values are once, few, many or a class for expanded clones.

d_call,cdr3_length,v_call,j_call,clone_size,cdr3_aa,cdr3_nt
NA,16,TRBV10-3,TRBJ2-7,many,CAISPSGTKGSYEQYF,TGTGCCATCAGTCCTTCCGGGACCAAGGGATCCTACGAGCAGTACTTC
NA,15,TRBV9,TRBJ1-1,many,CASSSLRSGNTEAFF,TGTGCCAGCAGCTCCCTGCGGTCCGGGAACACTGAAGCTTTCTTT
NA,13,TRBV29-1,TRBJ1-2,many,CSVGQRNNYGYTF,TGCAGCGTTGGCCAAAGGAATAACTATGGCTACACCTTC
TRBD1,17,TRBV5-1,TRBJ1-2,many,CASSLSGRQGSNYGYTF,TGCGCCAGCAGCTTGTCAGGGAGACAGGGTTCGAACTATGGCTACACCTTC
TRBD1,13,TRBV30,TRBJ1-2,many,CARRQGLNYGYTF,TGTGCCAGACGACAGGGTCTCAACTATGGCTACACCTTC
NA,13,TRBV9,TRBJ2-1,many,CASSVEALDEQFF,TGTGCCAGCAGCGTAGAGGCGTTGGATGAGCAGTTCTTC
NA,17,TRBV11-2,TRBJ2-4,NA,CASSLESGGVAKNIQYF,TGTGCCAGCAGCTTAGAGTCCGGAGGGGTAGCCAAAAACATTCAGTACTTC
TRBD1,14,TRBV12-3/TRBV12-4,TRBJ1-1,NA,CASRGTGGSTEAFF,TGTGCCAGCAGGGGGACAGGGGGTAGTACTGAAGCTTTCTTT
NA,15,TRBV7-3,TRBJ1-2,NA,CASSQGVGSESGYTF,TGTGCCAGCAGCCAAGGTGTGGGATCCGAATCAGGCTACACCTTC
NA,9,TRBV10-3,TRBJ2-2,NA,CAIAGELFF,TGTGCCATCGCCGGGGAGCTGTTTTTT
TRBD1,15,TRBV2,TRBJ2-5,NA,CASKTGTGHRETQYF,TGTGCCAGCAAAACCGGGACAGGGCACCGAGAGACCCAGTACTTC
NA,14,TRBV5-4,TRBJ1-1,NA,CASSLSGRTRGAFF,TGTGCCAGCAGCTTGTCGGGACGGACGCGTGGAGCTTTCTTT
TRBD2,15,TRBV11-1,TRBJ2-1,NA,CASSFGCGGANEQFF,TGTGCCAGCAGCTTTGGGTGCGGGGGGGCCAATGAGCAGTTCTTC
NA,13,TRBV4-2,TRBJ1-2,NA,CASSQGLTPGYTF,TGTGCCAGCAGCCAAGGTTTAACTCCTGGCTACACCTTC
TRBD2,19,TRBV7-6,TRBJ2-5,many,CASSLAIPSSGGDQETQYF,TGTGCCAGCAGCTTAGCGATCCCGTCTAGCGGGGGGGATCAAGAGACCCAGTACTTC
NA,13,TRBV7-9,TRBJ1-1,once,CTTGGGLNTEAFF,TGTACCACGGGGGGGGGGTTGAACACTGAAGCTTTCTTC
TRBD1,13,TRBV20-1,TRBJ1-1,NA,CSARVWDRAEAFF,TGCAGTGCTAGAGTCTGGGACAGGGCTGAAGCTTTCTTT
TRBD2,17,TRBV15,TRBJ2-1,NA,CATSHGGLANPYNEQFF,TGTGCCACCAGCCACGGGGGACTAGCGAACCCCTACAATGAGCAGTTCTTC
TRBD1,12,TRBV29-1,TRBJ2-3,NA,CSVDVGTDTRYF,TGCAGCGTTGATGTGGGGACAGATACGCGGTATTTC
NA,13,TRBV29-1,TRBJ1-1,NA,CSVRTTGNTEAFF,TGCAGCGTAAGAACGACAGGGAACACTGAAGCTTTCTTT
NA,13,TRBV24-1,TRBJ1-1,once,CATSETGNTEAFF,TGTGCCACCAGTGAGACAGGGAACACTGAAGCTTTCTTT
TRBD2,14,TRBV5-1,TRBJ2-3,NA,CASSLARAGDARYF,TGCGCCAGCAGCTTGGCGAGGGCGGGAGATGCGCGGTATTTT
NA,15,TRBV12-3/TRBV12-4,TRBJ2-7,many,CASSLGTPGSYEQYF,TGTGCCAGCAGCCTCGGGACTCCTGGCTCCTACGAGCAGTACTTC
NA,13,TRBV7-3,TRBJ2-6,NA,CASSLGGANVLTF,TGTGCCAGCAGCTTAGGCGGGGCCAACGTCCTGACTTTC
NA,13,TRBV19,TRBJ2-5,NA,CASTGQLQETQYF,TGTGCTTCAACGGGGCAGCTACAAGAGACCCAGTACTTC
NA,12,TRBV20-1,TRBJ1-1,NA,CSARVTNTEAFF,TGCAGTGCTAGAGTGACCAACACTGAAGCTTTCTTT
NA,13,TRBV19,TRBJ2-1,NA,CASNIGQYNEQFF,TGTGCCAGTAACATAGGACAGTACAATGAGCAGTTCTTC
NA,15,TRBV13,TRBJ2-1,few,CASSLEGKGFNEQFF,TGTGCCAGCAGCTTAGAGGGGAAGGGATTCAATGAGCAGTTCTTC
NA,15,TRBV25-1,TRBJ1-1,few,CASSLSQGGGTEAFF,TGTGCCAGCAGTTTGAGCCAAGGAGGAGGTACTGAAGCTTTCTTT
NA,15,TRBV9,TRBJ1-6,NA,CASSVVARNNSPLHF,TGTGCCAGCAGCGTAGTGGCACGGAATAATTCACCCCTCCACTTT
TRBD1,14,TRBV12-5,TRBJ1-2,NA,CASGWGTANYGYTF,TGTGCTAGTGGTTGGGGGACAGCTAACTATGGCTACACCTTC
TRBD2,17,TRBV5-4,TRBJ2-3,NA,CASGSGLAGPSTDTQYF,TGTGCCAGCGGCTCAGGACTAGCGGGACCTAGCACAGATACGCAGTATTTT
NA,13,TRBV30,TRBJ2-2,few,CAWSLGGTGELFF,TGTGCCTGGAGCTTAGGGGGAACCGGGGAGCTGTTTTTT
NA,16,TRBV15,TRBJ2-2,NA,CVTSRDEMASGGELFF,TGTGTCACCAGCAGGGACGAGATGGCGTCTGGCGGGGAGCTGTTCTTT
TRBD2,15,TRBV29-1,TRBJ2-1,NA,CSGPVGAGGRNEQFF,TGCAGCGGCCCTGTTGGGGCGGGAGGTCGGAATGAGCAGTTCTTC
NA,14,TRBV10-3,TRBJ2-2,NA,CAIMSSGATRELFF,TGTGCCATCATGAGTAGCGGAGCTACCCGGGAGCTGTTTTTT
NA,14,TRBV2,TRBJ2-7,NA,CASPGLQRSYEQYF,TGTGCCAGCCCAGGGCTACAGAGGTCCTACGAGCAGTACTTC